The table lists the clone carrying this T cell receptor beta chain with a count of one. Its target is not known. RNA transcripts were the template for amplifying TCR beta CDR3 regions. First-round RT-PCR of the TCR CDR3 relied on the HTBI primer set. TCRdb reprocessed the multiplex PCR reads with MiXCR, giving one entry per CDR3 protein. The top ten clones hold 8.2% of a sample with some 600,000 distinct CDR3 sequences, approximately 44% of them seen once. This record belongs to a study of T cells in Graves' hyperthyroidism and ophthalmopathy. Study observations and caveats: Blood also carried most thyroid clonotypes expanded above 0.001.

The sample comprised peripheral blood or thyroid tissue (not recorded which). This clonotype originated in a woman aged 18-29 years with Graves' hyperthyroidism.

CDR3 bases: TGCGCCAGCACCCTTACGGGGGCTATGTACACTGAAGCTTTCTTT. This encodes CASTLTGAMYTEAFF. V and J are TRBV5-1 and TRBJ1-1; TRBD1 is a possible D gene (6 bases). The CDR3 contains 15 residues. Germline V gene sequence: CDR1 SGHRS, CDR2 YFSETQ. V lost 6 bases to trimming and J lost 3 bases, with 18 bases between them. Complete variable domain (other parts from reference TRBV5-1 and TRBJ1-1): KAGVTQTPRYLIKTRGQQVTLSCSPISGHRSVSWYQQTPGQGLQFLFEYFSETQRNKGNFPGRFSGRQFSNSRSEMNVSTLELGDSALYLCASTLTGAMYTEAFFGQGTRLTVV.